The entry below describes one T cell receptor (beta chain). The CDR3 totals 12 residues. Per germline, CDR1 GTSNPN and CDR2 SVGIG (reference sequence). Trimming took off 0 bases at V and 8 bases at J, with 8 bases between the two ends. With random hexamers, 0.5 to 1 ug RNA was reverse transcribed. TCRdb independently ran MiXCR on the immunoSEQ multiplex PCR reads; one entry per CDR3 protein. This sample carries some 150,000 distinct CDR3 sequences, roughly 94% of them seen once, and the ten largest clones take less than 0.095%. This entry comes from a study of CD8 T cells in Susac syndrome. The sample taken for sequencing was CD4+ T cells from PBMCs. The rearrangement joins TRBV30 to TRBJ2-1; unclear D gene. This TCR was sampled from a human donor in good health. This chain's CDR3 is CAWSVSGHEQFF. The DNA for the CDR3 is TGTGCCTGGAGTGTATCCGGGCATGAGCAGTTCTTC.